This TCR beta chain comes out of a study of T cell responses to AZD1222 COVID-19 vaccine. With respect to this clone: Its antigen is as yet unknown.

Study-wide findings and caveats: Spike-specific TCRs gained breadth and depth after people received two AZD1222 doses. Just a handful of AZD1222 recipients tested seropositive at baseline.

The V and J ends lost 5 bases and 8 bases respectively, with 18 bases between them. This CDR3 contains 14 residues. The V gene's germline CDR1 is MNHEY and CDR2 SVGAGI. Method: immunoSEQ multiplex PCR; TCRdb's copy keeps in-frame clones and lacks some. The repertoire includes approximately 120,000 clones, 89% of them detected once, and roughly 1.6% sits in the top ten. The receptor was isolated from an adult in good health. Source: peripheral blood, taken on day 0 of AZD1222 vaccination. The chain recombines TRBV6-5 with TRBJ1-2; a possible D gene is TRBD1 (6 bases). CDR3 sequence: CASSPTPSQGGYTF. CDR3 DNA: TGTGCCAGCAGTCCCACCCCATCCCAGGGGGGCTACACCTTC.